This passage covers 19 T cell receptor beta chains from one sample sequenced in a study of shared clonotypes between healthy human individuals. Profiling relied on immunoSEQ multiplex PCR, and the TCRdb table lists in-frame clones only, not all of them. The sample includes roughly 2.5 million clones, roughly nine tenths of them seen just once. The sequenced material came from naive CD4+ T cells sorted from blood. Subset described: CD45RA+ positively selected. Source of these receptors: a man between 18 and 35 years old in good health.

The genes are TRBV2 and TRBJ2-1; the D gene is possibly TRBD2 (5 bases). With 3 bases removed from V and 11 bases from J, the gap between germline ends came to 20 bases. The CDR3 has 15 amino acids. CDR1 and CDR2 (germline): SNHLY, FYNNEI. DNA for the CDR3: TGTGCCAGCAGTGAGTCGGGGTTAAACAGTGATAAGCAGTTCTTC. Translation: CASSESGLNSDKQFF.

This chain connects TRBV4-1 to TRBJ1-1; the D gene is possibly TRBD1 (5 bases). Germline assignment: CDR1 MGHRA and CDR2 YSYEKL. Deletions cut 0 bases from V and 4 bases from J, with 21 bases between. The CDR3 sequence is 18 residues long. This CDR3 reads CASSQDKPDGQSGTEAFF. The CDR3 DNA reads TGCGCCAGCAGCCAAGATAAGCCGGACGGACAATCCGGCACTGAAGCTTTCTTT.

The rearrangement joins TRBV5-1 to TRBJ1-1; D might be TRBD1 (5 bases). The germline V gene has CDR1 SGHRS and CDR2 YFSETQ. The V end lost 0 bases, the J end lost 5 bases, and 11 bases lay between the germline ends. The CDR3 is 14 amino acids. CDR3 in DNA: TGCGCCAGCAGCTTGGAGGGGATGAGGACTGAAGCTTTCTTT. Translating gives CASSLEGMRTEAFF.

This chain joins TRBV2 and TRBJ1-4; 9 bases are a match to TRBD1. V shed 6 bases, J shed 8 bases, and the junction held 7 bases outside the gene matches. The CDR3 consists of 14 residues. Germline V lookup: CDR1 SNHLY, CDR2 FYNNEI. CDR3 DNA sequence: TGTGCCAGCAGGCCACAGGGGGCTTTGGAAAAACTGTTTTTT. Translated: CASRPQGALEKLFF.

The chain recombines TRBV2 with TRBJ1-5, with D tentatively TRBD1 (5 bases). Trimming cost V 4 bases and J 1 base, with 14 bases left between them. The CDR3 covers 16 residues. Per germline, CDR1 SNHLY and CDR2 FYNNEI. The CDR3 spells CASSARRGESNQPQHF. As DNA, the CDR3 is TGTGCCAGCAGTGCGAGAAGGGGAGAGAGCAATCAGCCCCAGCATTTT. The variable domain in full, completed from reference TRBV2 and TRBJ1-5, reads EPEVTQTPSHQVTQMGQEVILRCVPISNHLYFYWYRQILGQKVEFLVSFYNNEISEKSEIFDDQFSVERPDGSNFTLKIRSTKLEDSAMYFCASSARRGESNQPQHFGDGTRLSIL.

The gene calls are TRBV29-1 and TRBJ2-7; TRBD2 might be the D (5 bases). V was pared by 7 bases and J by 5 bases, with 18 bases between. This CDR3 region has 13 residues. In germline, CDR1 is SQVTM, CDR2 ANQGSEA. The CDR3 coding sequence is TGCAGCGCCGGGGAGACTGTACGAGACGAGCAGTACTTC. It is translated as CSAGETVRDEQYF.

V gene TRBV5-4 combines with J gene TRBJ2-7; no definite D call. Germline values: CDR1 SGHNT, CDR2 YYREEE (reference sequence). The CDR3 consists of 15 residues. V shed 4 bases and J shed 3 bases, with 17 bases lying between them. The CDR3 DNA follows: TGTGCCAGCAGCCCCACCCGGACGCAGTTCTACGAGCAGTACTTC. Translation gives CASSPTRTQFYEQYF. The full variable domain, rest sourced from reference TRBV5-4 and TRBJ2-7, is ETGVTQSPTHLIKTRGQQVTLRCSSQSGHNTVSWYQQALGQGPQFIFQYYREEENGRGNFPPRFSGLQFPNYSSELNVNALELDDSALYLCASSPTRTQFYEQYFGPGTRLTVT.

The chain links TRBV5-1 to TRBJ2-1; the match to TRBD2 covers 15 bases. CDR3 size: 19 residues. V dropped 0 bases and J dropped 0; count of bases not matched to a gene: 4. CDR1 is SGHRS and CDR2 is YFSETQ in the germline V gene. This CDR3 reads CASSLGTSGGVPSYNEQFF. The CDR3 nucleotides read TGCGCCAGCAGCTTGGGGACTAGCGGGGGGGTTCCCTCCTACAATGAGCAGTTCTTC. Combining the CDR3 with reference TRBV5-1 and TRBJ2-1 gives the whole variable domain KAGVTQTPRYLIKTRGQQVTLSCSPISGHRSVSWYQQTPGQGLQFLFEYFSETQRNKGNFPGRFSGRQFSNSRSEMNVSTLELGDSALYLCASSLGTSGGVPSYNEQFFGPGTRLTVL.

The CDR3 nucleotides are TGTGCCAGCAGCTTGGGGGGCGTGAGCTATGGCTACACCTTC. Its protein product is CASSLGGVSYGYTF. V is TRBV5-4 and J is TRBJ1-2; tentative D call: TRBD1 (5 bases). Germline V gene sequence: CDR1 SGHNT, CDR2 YYREEE (reference sequence). The CDR3 covers 14 residues. Trimming took 0 bases from V and 4 from J, leaving 10 bases between them. The full variable domain, completed using reference TRBV5-4 and TRBJ1-2, is ETGVTQSPTHLIKTRGQQVTLRCSSQSGHNTVSWYQQALGQGPQFIFQYYREEENGRGNFPPRFSGLQFPNYSSELNVNALELDDSALYLCASSLGGVSYGYTFGSGTRLTVV.

This rearrangement joins TRBV6-6 to TRBJ2-6; TRBD2 agrees at 11 bases. CDR1 and CDR2 (germline): MNHNY, SVGAGI (reference sequence). The CDR3 runs 16 residues. Trimming removed 5 bases from V and 2 bases from J; junction bases left unmatched: 2. The CDR3 region has the DNA TGTGCCAGCAGTAATAGCGGGGGGGCTGGGGCCAACGTCCTGACTTTC. Its translation: CASSNSGGAGANVLTF.

The rearrangement uses TRBV25-1 and TRBJ1-1; weak D call: TRBD1 (5 bases). Trimming removed 2 bases at V and 8 bases at J, with 12 bases between. The germline CDR1 and CDR2 sequences are MGHDK and SYGVNS. The CDR3 has 13 residues. The CDR3 region has the DNA TGTGCCAGCAGTGAAAGAAGGGGAGGGGAAGCTTTCTTT. This gives the protein CASSERRGGEAFF.

The chain carries TRBV19 and TRBJ1-2; no clear D. Germline V CDR1 and CDR2: LNHDA, SQIVND (reference sequence). Trimming shortened V by 6 bases and J by 1 base, and 21 bases separated the two germline ends. The CDR3 loop spans 17 amino acids. CDR3 loop: CASRKLSATVNNYGYTF. CDR3 coding DNA: TGTGCCAGTAGAAAGTTGTCAGCGACGGTGAATAACTATGGCTACACCTTC.

The rearrangement links TRBV9 to TRBJ1-2; D not resolved. V lost 2 bases and J 2 bases, leaving 7 bases between the germline ends. Germline V CDR1 and CDR2: SGDLS, YYNGEE. The CDR3 length is 13 residues. CDR3 in amino acids: CASSVTSNYGYTF. The CDR3 DNA reads as TGTGCCAGCAGCGTCACCTCGAACTATGGCTACACCTTC.

This chain joins TRBV6-1 and TRBJ1-2, with D perhaps matching TRBD1 (5 bases). V lost 8 bases to trimming and J lost 2 bases, with 18 bases between them. The CDR3 is 15 residues long. Germline CDR1 and CDR2: MNHNS and SASEGT. The CDR3 nucleotides are TGTGCCAGCCAAAGTTTTTCCGCAGGGAACTATGGCTACACCTTC. Translation gives CASQSFSAGNYGYTF.

This clone was observed a handful of times. J is TRBJ1-1 and V is TRBV30; tentatively, D is TRBD1 (5 bases). The CDR3 totals 11 residues. Trimming took off 8 bases at V and 11 bases at J, with 18 bases between the two ends. Germline V gene lookup returns CDR1 GTSNPN and CDR2 SVGIG (reference sequence). CDR3 coding DNA: TGTGCCAGAGGGAGGGCAGGGTACGCTTTCTTT. It codes for CARGRAGYAFF.

The chain recombines TRBV29-1 with TRBJ2-5; D uncertain. Germline V CDR1 and CDR2: SQVTM, ANQGSEA. The CDR3 runs to 13 residues. Trimming stripped 1 base from V and 4 bases from J, with 10 bases between. CDR3 nucleotide sequence: TGCAGCGTTGAAGCCCATCAGCGAGAGACCCAGTACTTC. Its protein product is CSVEAHQRETQYF.

The V gene is TRBV6-6, the J gene TRBJ1-4; D unresolved. The CDR3 loop spans 14 amino acids. Trimming left V 2 bases short and J 6 bases short, with 10 bases between. CDR1 is MNHNY and CDR2 is SVGAGI in the germline V gene (reference sequence). For the CDR3, the DNA is TGTGCCAGCAGTTACCGGAGGGCGGATGAAAAACTGTTTTTT. As protein: CASSYRRADEKLFF.

The rearrangement joins TRBV6-5 to TRBJ2-2; 12 bases are a match to TRBD2. Per the germline V gene, CDR1 is MNHEY and CDR2 is SVGAGI. The trim removed 4 bases at V and 6 bases at J, leaving 6 bases unmatched. This CDR3 spans 16 amino acids. CDR3 sequence reads: CASSSLAGGPSGELFF. The CDR3 DNA reads TGTGCCAGCAGTTCGCTAGCGGGGGGGCCATCCGGGGAGCTGTTTTTT.

The chain recombines TRBV10-3 with TRBJ2-7; 11 nucleotides match TRBD2. CDR1 and CDR2 from the germline V gene are ENHRY and SYGVKD. The J segment lost 5 bases and the V segment lost 0 bases, leaving 3 bases of the junction unmatched. The CDR3 sequence is 15 residues long. The CDR3 spells CAISESTSGRNEQYF. DNA for the CDR3: TGTGCCATCAGTGAGTCAACTAGCGGGAGAAACGAGCAGTACTTC.